The T cell receptor beta chain described here comes from a study of blood T cell repertoires in COVID-19. Across the study: Nucleic acid was either cDNA or gDNA, and it came from T cells, B-cell-depleted T cells, or PBMCs.

The germline V gene encodes CDR1 ENHRY and CDR2 SYGVKD. The CDR3 has 14 residues. The V and J ends lost 5 bases and 4 bases, in that order; junction bases with no gene match: 6. Authors' data handling: Scientists estimated how many nucleated cells there were by amplifying reference gene primers. The repertoire was sequenced with immunoSEQ multiplex PCR; TCRdb's copy has only in-frame clones and lacks some. V and J calls and clone size are copied from that table; D and trimming were computed from the DNA. This table holds roughly 200,000 clones, approximately 88% found once. Sequences were obtained from peripheral blood. The chain carries TRBV10-3 and TRBJ2-5, with TRBD1 identical over 8 bases. The receptor was isolated from a woman aged 40 to 50 with COVID-19, enrolled during active disease. The CDR3 sequence is CAISRQGMGETQYF. DNA of the CDR3: TGTGCCATCAGTCGACAGGGGATGGGAGAGACCCAGTACTTC.